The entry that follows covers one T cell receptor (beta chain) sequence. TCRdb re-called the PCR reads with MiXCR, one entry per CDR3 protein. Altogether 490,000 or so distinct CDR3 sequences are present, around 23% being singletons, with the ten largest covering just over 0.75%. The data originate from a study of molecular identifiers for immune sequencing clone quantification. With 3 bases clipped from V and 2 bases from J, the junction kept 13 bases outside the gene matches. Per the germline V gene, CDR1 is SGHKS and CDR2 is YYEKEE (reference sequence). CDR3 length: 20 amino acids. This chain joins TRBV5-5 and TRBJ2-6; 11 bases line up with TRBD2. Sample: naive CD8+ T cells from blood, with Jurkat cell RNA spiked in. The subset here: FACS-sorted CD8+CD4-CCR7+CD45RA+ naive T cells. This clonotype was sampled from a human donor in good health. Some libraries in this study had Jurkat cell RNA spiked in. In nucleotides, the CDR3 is TGTGCCAGCAGCTCCTACCAGACTGTAGCGGGGGGGCCTGGGGCCAACGTCCTGACTTTC. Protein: CASSSYQTVAGGPGANVLTF. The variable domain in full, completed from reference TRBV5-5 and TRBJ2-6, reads DAGVTQSPTHLIKTRGQQVTLRCSPISGHKSVSWYQQVLGQGPQFIFQYYEKEERGRGNFPDRFSARQFPNYSSELNVNALLLGDSALYLCASSSYQTVAGGPGANVLTFGAGSRLTVL.